This TCR beta chain was sequenced in a study of identical twins. Overall study findings and caveats: Beta clonotypes that were abundant in cord blood contained fewer insertions, a pattern absent from memory repertoires. For monozygotic twins, models underestimated out-of-frame TCR alpha sharing.

The CDR3 consists of 14 residues. Germline V gene sequence: CDR1 DFQATT, CDR2 SNEGSKA (reference sequence). The germline V and J ends were trimmed by 0 bases and 3 bases, with 12 bases remaining between them. The sample holds a few counts of this clonotype. Its specificity is not known. Template switching introduced a universal primer site, and the cDNA bore unique molecular identifiers. TCRdb re-called the 5' RACE reads with MiXCR, one entry per CDR3 protein. There are about 100,000 distinct CDR3 sequences in the sample; just under 6% occur only once, and about 12% lies in the top ten. The TCR comes from a woman between 50 and 59 years old in good health. The J gene is TRBJ2-7, the V gene TRBV20-1; D gene unclear. Sequencing input: memory T cells sorted from blood. The CDR3 is CSARDVAADYEQYF. In nucleotides, the CDR3 is TGCAGTGCTAGAGATGTGGCGGCCGACTACGAGCAGTACTTC.